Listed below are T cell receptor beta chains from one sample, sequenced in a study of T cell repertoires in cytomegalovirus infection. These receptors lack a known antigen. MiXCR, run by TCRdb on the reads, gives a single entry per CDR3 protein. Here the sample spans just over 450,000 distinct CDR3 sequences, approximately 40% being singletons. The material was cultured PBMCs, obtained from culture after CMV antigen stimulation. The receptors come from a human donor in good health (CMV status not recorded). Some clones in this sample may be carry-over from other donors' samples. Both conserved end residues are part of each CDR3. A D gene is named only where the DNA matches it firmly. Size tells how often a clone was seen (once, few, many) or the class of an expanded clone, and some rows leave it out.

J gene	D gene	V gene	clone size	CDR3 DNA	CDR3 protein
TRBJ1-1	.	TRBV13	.	TGTGCCAGCAGCTTAGGGAAAGCCCGGGAAGCTTTCTTT	CASSLGKAREAFF
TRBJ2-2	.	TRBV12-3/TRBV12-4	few	TGTGCCAGCAGTCCACATGGGTGGGCCGGGGAGCTGTTTTTT	CASSPHGWAGELFF
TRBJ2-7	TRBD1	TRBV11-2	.	TGTGCCAGCAGTACAGGGGCCCCCGCCGAGCAGTACTTC	CASSTGAPAEQYF
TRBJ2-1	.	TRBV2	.	TGTGCCAGCAGTACCCGGGCCTACAATGAGCAGTTCTTC	CASSTRAYNEQFF
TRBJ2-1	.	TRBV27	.	TGTGCCAGCAGTTTAGGGGCTTTGAATGAGCAGTTCTTC	CASSLGALNEQFF
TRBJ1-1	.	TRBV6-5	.	TGTTCCAGCAATAGGGGTCCTGGCCACACTGAAGCTTTCTTT	CSSNRGPGHTEAFF
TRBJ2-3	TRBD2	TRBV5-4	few	TGTGCCAGCAGCTTGTGGCTAGCGGGAGGCCTCTTACCAGATACGCAGTATTTT	CASSLWLAGGLLPDTQYF
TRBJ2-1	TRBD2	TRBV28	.	TGTGCCAGCAGCCGTGCGTCGGGGGGGTCCTACAATGAGCAGTTCTTC	CASSRASGGSYNEQFF
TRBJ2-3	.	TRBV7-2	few	TGTGCCAGCAGCCCTTGGACTGGGGGTATAGATACGCAGTATTTT	CASSPWTGGIDTQYF
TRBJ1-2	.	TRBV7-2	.	TGTGCCAGCACCCCCGGGGGAGGCTATGGCTACACCTTC	CASTPGGGYGYTF
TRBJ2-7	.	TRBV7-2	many	TGTGCCAGCAGCTTAGTCACAGGGTACGAGCAGTACTTC	CASSLVTGYEQYF
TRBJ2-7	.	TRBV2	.	TGTGCCAGCAGTGAAGGCGGCGGGGGCGGCTACGAGCAGTACTTC	CASSEGGGGGYEQYF
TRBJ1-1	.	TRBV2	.	TGTGCCAGCAATTCACACCAAAACACTGAAGCTTTCTTT	CASNSHQNTEAFF
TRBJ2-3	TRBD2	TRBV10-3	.	TGTGCCATCCAGACTAGCGGGAATTCTGCAGATACGCAGTATTTT	CAIQTSGNSADTQYF
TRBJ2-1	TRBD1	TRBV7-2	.	TGTGCCAGCAGCTTAGTAGAGGGACAGGGGATCAATGAGCAGTTCTTC	CASSLVEGQGINEQFF